This T cell receptor (beta chain) was identified during a study of cytomegalovirus exposure and HLA in healthy donors. Across the study: A prior analysis found 117 million unique TCR beta sequences from approximately 190 million T cells. Of all 400 or so donors who were genotyped, 75% to 85% belonged to the Caucasian-associated ancestry cluster.

Primers for the PCR totalled 60 Vbeta and 13 Jbeta. TCRdb's table, derived via immunoSEQ multiplex PCR, lists solely in-frame clones and lacks some. The sample lists approximately 190,000 clones, 60% to 80% seen once, with around 2.2% in the top ten. This CDR3 spans 15 amino acids. V shed 2 bases and J shed 5 bases, with 13 bases lying between them. The germline gives CDR1 MNHEY, CDR2 SVGAGI. This TCR was recovered from a woman aged 30 to 39 in good health and CMV-seropositive. Sequencing used PBMCs. V usage is TRBV6-5 and J usage is TRBJ2-1; a possible D gene is TRBD2 (6 bases). CDR3 DNA sequence: TGTGCCAGCAGTTACAAGGCTAGCGCTCACAATGAGCAGTTCTTC. Translation: CASSYKASAHNEQFF.